These T cell receptor beta chains were read from a single sample in a study of blood T cell repertoires in COVID-19. Using immunoSEQ multiplex PCR, the repertoire was profiled, and TCRdb retains in-frame clones only, with some absent. The data show approximately 150,000 clones, about 83% seen once. Sequencing used peripheral blood. These receptors were taken from a man aged 25 to 40 with COVID-19, enrolled during active disease. CDR3s include the opening cysteine and the closing phenylalanine or tryptophan. Fields, in order: J gene, clone size, D gene, V gene, CDR3 protein, CDR3 DNA. A D gene is named only where the DNA matches it firmly. Some rows mark clone size as missing; the rest say once, few, many or name a class of expanded clone.

TRBJ2-1 - - TRBV5-8 CASSAFVGAVVIF TGTGCCAGCAGCGCTTTCGTTGGAGCCGTTGTTATCTTC
TRBJ2-5 - TRBD1 TRBV2 CASSPSFGTGEETQYF TGTGCCAGCAGCCCTTCCTTCGGGACAGGGGAAGAGACCCAGTACTTC
TRBJ2-1 - TRBD2 TRBV6-2/TRBV6-3 CASSYSSSGPPWDEQFF TGTGCCAGCAGTTACTCCAGTAGCGGGCCCCCTTGGGATGAGCAGTTCTTC
TRBJ2-5 - - TRBV7-9 CASSPRRVGGQETQYF TGTGCCAGCAGCCCCCGTCGCGTGGGAGGACAAGAGACCCAGTACTTC
TRBJ2-3 - TRBD2 TRBV7-6 CASWSGRATDTQYF TGTGCCAGCTGGAGCGGGAGGGCCACAGATACGCAGTATTTT
TRBJ2-7 - - TRBV5-1 CASSLAGGGTNEQYF TGCGCCAGCAGCTTGGCCGGCGGAGGTACTAACGAGCAGTACTTC
TRBJ2-7 - - TRBV6-2/TRBV6-3 CASSTVYEQYF TGTGCCAGCAGTACAGTCTACGAGCAGTACTTC
TRBJ2-3 - - TRBV27 CASSYSSGYSTDTQYF TGTGCCAGCAGTTACTCGAGCGGGTATAGCACAGATACGCAGTATTTT
TRBJ2-3 once TRBD2 TRBV2 CASSENSGSRDTQYF TGTGCCAGCAGTGAAAATAGCGGGAGTAGGGATACGCAGTATTTT
TRBJ2-4 once - TRBV2 CASNARRAGKNIQYF TGTGCCAGCAACGCCAGGAGGGCAGGAAAAAACATTCAGTACTTC
TRBJ2-1 - - TRBV28 CASSLSGPSNEQFF TGTGCCAGCAGTTTAAGCGGGCCTTCAAATGAGCAGTTCTTC
TRBJ2-7 - - TRBV7-2 CASSPGAYEQYF TGTGCCAGCAGCCCAGGGGCCTACGAGCAGTACTTC
TRBJ2-1 - - TRBV18 CASSPYSDSGDPYNEQFF TGTGCCAGCTCACCTTATTCCGACTCCGGCGATCCCTACAATGAGCAGTTCTTC
TRBJ1-6 - - TRBV28 CASSPPATRAPLHF TGTGCCAGCAGTCCCCCGGCCACCAGGGCACCCCTCCACTTT
TRBJ2-5 many - TRBV6-2/TRBV6-3 CASSSDTQETQYF TGTGCCAGCAGTTCCGACACTCAAGAGACCCAGTACTTC
TRBJ1-1 - TRBD1 TRBV3-1/TRBV3-2 CASSQPRDSEDTEAFF TGTGCCAGCAGCCAGCCTAGGGACAGCGAGGACACTGAAGCTTTCTTT
TRBJ2-7 - TRBD2 TRBV5-4 CASSLGLAGAGEQYF TGTGCCAGCAGCTTGGGGCTAGCGGGAGCGGGCGAGCAGTACTTC
TRBJ2-2 - - TRBV7-9 CASMGATGELFF TGTGCCAGCATGGGGGCCACCGGGGAGCTGTTTTTT
TRBJ1-5 - TRBD1 TRBV28 CASRHQGQGNQPQHF TGTGCCAGCAGGCATCAAGGACAGGGGAATCAGCCCCAGCATTTT
TRBJ2-5 - - TRBV7-2 CASSRGGVGETQYF TGTGCCAGCAGCCGGGGCGGGGTAGGGGAGACCCAGTACTTC
TRBJ1-4 - - TRBV6-5 CASVRGSEGEKLFF TGTGCCAGCGTGCGGGGGTCGGAGGGTGAAAAACTGTTTTTT
TRBJ1-6 - TRBD1 TRBV20-1 CSASGTGGSYNSPLHF TGCAGTGCTAGTGGGACAGGGGGCTCCTATAATTCACCCCTCCACTTT
TRBJ2-7 - TRBD2 TRBV30 CAWGPGTSAEQYF TGTGCCTGGGGGCCCGGGACTAGCGCCGAGCAGTACTTC
TRBJ2-5 - TRBD2 TRBV24-1 CATGRGDGQETQYF TGTGCCACCGGACGGGGGGACGGCCAAGAGACCCAGTACTTC
TRBJ1-3 - - TRBV14 CASSLLGLGNTIYF TGTGCCAGCAGCCTGTTGGGCCTCGGAAACACCATATATTTT
TRBJ2-2 few - TRBV6-4 CASSAARETGELFF TGTGCCAGCAGTGCCGCTCGGGAGACCGGGGAGCTGTTTTTT
TRBJ2-5 - - TRBV29-1 CSGRDLGTQYF TGCAGCGGGCGGGACCTCGGGACCCAGTACTTC
TRBJ2-1 - TRBD2 TRBV7-2 CASSLAGLAGGEQFF TGTGCCAGCAGCTTAGCGGGACTAGCGGGAGGTGAGCAGTTCTTC
TRBJ2-5 - - TRBV5-4 CASSLAWAGAETQYF TGTGCCAGCAGCTTGGCCTGGGCAGGGGCGGAGACCCAGTACTTC
TRBJ1-2 - TRBD1 TRBV6-1 CASSEMTGVGGYTF TGTGCCAGCAGTGAAATGACAGGGGTGGGAGGCTACACCTTC
TRBJ1-1 - - TRBV28 CASTRATDMNTEAFF TGTGCCAGCACCCGAGCGACAGATATGAACACTGAAGCTTTCTTT
TRBJ2-3 - - TRBV29-1 CSVDKGVGDTQYF TGCAGCGTTGATAAGGGGGTTGGCGATACGCAGTATTTT
TRBJ2-5 - TRBD1 TRBV9 CASSSGTGVSKTQYF TGTGCCAGCAGCTCCGGGACAGGCGTGTCGAAGACCCAGTACTTC
TRBJ1-1 - - TRBV6-5 CASELGGDGEAFF TGTGCCAGTGAGCTTGGGGGGGACGGTGAAGCTTTCTTT
TRBJ2-2 - - TRBV28 CASSQIWGVGNTGELFF TGTGCCAGCAGTCAGATCTGGGGGGTCGGGAACACCGGGGAGCTGTTTTTT
TRBJ2-2 - TRBD1 TRBV13 CASSSDRGSPGELFF TGTGCCAGCAGCTCTGACAGGGGAAGTCCGGGGGAGCTGTTTTTT
TRBJ1-2 - TRBD1 TRBV18 CASSPPSGGIRGYTF TGTGCCAGCTCACCACCATCAGGGGGCATTAGAGGCTACACCTTC
TRBJ2-4 - TRBD1 TRBV5-6 CASSLPTGENIQYF TGTGCCAGCAGCTTACCGACAGGGGAAAACATTCAGTACTTC
TRBJ2-3 - TRBD2 TRBV28 CASSAGRDTDTQYF TGTGCCAGCAGCGCGGGGAGGGACACAGATACGCAGTATTTT
TRBJ1-1 - - TRBV19 CASSGLKRNTEAFF TGTGCCAGTAGCGGACTGAAGCGGAACACTGAAGCTTTCTTT
TRBJ2-4 - TRBD1 TRBV5-4 CASSLGGGVSVNIQYF TGTGCCAGCAGCTTGGGAGGGGGCGTAAGCGTAAACATTCAGTACTTC
TRBJ1-1 - - TRBV12-3/TRBV12-4 CASSEQGNTEAFF TGTGCCAGCAGCGAGCAGGGAAACACTGAAGCTTTCTTT
TRBJ1-1 - - TRBV12-3/TRBV12-4 CASSLPQSEAFF TGTGCCAGCAGTTTACCCCAGTCTGAAGCTTTCTTT
TRBJ2-7 once TRBD2 TRBV6-5 CASSIQLATNYEQYF TGTGCCAGCAGTATCCAACTAGCGACTAACTACGAGCAGTACTTC
TRBJ2-1 - TRBD2 TRBV9 CASSMGGLSKDEQFF TGTGCCAGCAGCATGGGGGGACTAAGTAAAGATGAGCAGTTCTTC
TRBJ1-1 - - TRBV12-3/TRBV12-4 CASSLSQEAFF TGTGCCAGCAGTTTATCCCAGGAAGCTTTCTTT
TRBJ1-6 - - TRBV6-5 CASSYGSSYNSPLHF TGTGCCAGCAGTTACGGGAGTTCCTATAATTCACCCCTCCACTTT
TRBJ1-2 - TRBD1 TRBV7-2 CASSPNRGYGYTF TGTGCCAGCAGCCCTAACAGGGGGTATGGCTACACCTTC
TRBJ2-7 - TRBD2 TRBV20-1 CSADRSGEQYF TGCAGTGCTGACCGTAGCGGGGAGCAGTACTTC
TRBJ2-2 - TRBD2 TRBV7-8 CASSLATSGNPGELFF TGTGCCAGCAGCTTAGCGACTAGCGGGAACCCCGGGGAGCTGTTTTTT
TRBJ1-2 once - TRBV27 CASARAGDYGYTF TGTGCCAGCGCCCGGGCAGGGGACTATGGCTACACCTTC
TRBJ1-2 - - TRBV9 CASSESDGYTF TGTGCCAGCAGCGAATCAGATGGCTACACCTTC
TRBJ2-1 - TRBD1 TRBV27 CASSPGRGLTYNEQFF TGTGCCAGCAGTCCCGGCAGGGGGCTTACCTACAATGAGCAGTTCTTC
TRBJ2-2 - - TRBV5-6 CASSLVGTGNTGELFF TGTGCCAGCAGCTTGGTAGGCACAGGGAACACCGGGGAGCTGTTTTTT
TRBJ2-7 few TRBD2 TRBV7-9 CATASGRRPYEQYF TGTGCCACCGCTAGCGGGAGACGTCCCTACGAGCAGTACTTC
TRBJ2-6 - TRBD2 TRBV24-1 CATSDTLGRVSLSGANVLTF TGTGCCACCAGTGATACCCTGGGGAGGGTCTCCCTCTCTGGGGCCAACGTCCTGACTTTC
TRBJ1-2 - TRBD1 TRBV5-5 CASSSGTGKDGYTF TGTGCCAGCAGTTCCGGGACAGGGAAAGATGGCTACACCTTC